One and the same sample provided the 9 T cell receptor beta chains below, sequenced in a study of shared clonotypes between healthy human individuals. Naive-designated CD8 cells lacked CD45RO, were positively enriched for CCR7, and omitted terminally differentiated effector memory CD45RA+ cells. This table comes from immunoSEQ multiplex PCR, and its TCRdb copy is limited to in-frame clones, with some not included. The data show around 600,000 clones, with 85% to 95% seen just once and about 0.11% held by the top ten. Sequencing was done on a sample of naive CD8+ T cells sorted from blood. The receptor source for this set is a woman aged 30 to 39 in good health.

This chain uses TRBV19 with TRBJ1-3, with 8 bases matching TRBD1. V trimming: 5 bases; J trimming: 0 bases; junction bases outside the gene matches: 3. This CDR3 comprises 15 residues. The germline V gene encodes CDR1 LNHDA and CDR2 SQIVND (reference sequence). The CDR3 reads CASSQGASSGNTIYF. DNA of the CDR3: TGTGCCAGTAGTCAGGGGGCCAGCTCTGGAAACACCATATATTTT.

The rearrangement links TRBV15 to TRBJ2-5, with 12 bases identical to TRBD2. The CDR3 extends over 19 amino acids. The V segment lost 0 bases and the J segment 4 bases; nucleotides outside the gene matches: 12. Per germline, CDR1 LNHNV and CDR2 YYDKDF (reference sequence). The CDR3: CATSREVARLAGARETQYF. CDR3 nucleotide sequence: TGTGCCACCAGCAGAGAGGTAGCTAGACTAGCGGGAGCCCGAGAGACCCAGTACTTC.

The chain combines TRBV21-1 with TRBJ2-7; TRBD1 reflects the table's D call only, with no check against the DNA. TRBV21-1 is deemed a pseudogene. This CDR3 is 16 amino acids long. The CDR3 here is CASSKGGDRATYEQYF. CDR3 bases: TGTGCCAGCAGCAAAGGGGGGGACAGGGCTACCTACGAGCAGTACTTC.

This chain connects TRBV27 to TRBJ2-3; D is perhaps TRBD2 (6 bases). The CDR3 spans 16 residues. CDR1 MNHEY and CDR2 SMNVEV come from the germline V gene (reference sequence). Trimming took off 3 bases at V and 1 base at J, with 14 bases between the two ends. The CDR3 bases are TGTGCCAGCAGTTTCCTTCGGTTAGCGGGCACAGATACGCAGTATTTT. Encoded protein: CASSFLRLAGTDTQYF.

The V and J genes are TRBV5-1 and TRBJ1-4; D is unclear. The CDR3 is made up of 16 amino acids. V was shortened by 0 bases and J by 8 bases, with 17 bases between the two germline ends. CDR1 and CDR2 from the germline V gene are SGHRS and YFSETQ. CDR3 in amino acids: CASSLAKEGTIEKLFF. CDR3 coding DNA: TGCGCCAGCAGCTTGGCCAAGGAGGGTACGATAGAAAAACTGTTTTTT.

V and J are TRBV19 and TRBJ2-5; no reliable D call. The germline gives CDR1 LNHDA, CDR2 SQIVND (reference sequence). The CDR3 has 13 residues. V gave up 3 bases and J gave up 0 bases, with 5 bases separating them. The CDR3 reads CASSIEYQETQYF. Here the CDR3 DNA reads TGTGCCAGTAGTATTGAGTACCAAGAGACCCAGTACTTC.

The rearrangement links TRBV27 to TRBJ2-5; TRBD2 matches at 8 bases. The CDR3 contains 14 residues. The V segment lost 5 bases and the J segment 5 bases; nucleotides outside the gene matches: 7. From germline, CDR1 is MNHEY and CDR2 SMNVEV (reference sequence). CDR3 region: CASSHIGGAETQYF. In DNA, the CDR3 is TGTGCCAGCAGTCACATCGGGGGGGCTGAGACCCAGTACTTC.

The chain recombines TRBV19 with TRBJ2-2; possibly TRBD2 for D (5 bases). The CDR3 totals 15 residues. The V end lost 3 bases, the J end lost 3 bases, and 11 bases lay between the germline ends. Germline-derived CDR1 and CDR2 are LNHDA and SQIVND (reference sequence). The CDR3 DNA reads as TGTGCCAGTAGTATCCGCGACTACTACACCGGGGAGCTGTTTTTT. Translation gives CASSIRDYYTGELFF.

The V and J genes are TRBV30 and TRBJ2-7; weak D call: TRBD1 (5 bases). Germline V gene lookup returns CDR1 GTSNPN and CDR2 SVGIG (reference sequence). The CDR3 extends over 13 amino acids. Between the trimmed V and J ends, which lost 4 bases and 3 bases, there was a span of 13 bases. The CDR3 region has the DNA TGTGCCTGGAACTCGGTCAGGGTCTACGAGCAGTACTTC. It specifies CAWNSVRVYEQYF.